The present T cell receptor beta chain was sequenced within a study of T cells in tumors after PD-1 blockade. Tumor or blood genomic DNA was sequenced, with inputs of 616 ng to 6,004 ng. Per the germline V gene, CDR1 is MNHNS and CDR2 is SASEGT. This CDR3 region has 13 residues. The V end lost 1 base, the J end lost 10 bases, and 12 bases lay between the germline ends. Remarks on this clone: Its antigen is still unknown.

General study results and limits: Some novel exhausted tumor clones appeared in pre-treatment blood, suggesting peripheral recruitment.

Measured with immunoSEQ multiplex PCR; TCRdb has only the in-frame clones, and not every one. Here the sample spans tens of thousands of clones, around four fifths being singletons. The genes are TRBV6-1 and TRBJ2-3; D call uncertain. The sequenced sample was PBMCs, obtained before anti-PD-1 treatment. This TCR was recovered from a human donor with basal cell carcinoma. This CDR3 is CASSEEAASSQYF. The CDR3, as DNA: TGTGCCAGCAGTGAAGAAGCCGCATCGTCGCAGTATTTT.